This is a list of T cell receptor beta chains from one sample in a study of identical twins. TCRdb reprocessed the 5' RACE reads via MiXCR and lists one record per CDR3 protein. The data show approximately 1.8 million distinct CDR3 sequences, about 32% seen once. The sample comprised cord blood. These receptors all come from a newborn girl in good health. Both conserved end residues are trimmed from each CDR3. Each record gives: clone size, D gene, V gene, J gene, CDR3 protein. The D gene is left open where the match is weak. Clone size is not always given. Where it is, it says once, few, many or a class for expanded clones.

size: few
D: TRBD2
V: TRBV7-2
J: TRBJ2-2
CDR3: ASSLVRLAASGELF

size: .
D: TRBD1
V: TRBV6-1
J: TRBJ2-7
CDR3: ASSESYRGRAYEQY

size: few
D: .
V: TRBV28
J: TRBJ2-1
CDR3: AITAAVYNEQF

size: .
D: TRBD2
V: TRBV3-1
J: TRBJ2-3
CDR3: ASSQFNQWEGLIDTQY

size: .
D: .
V: TRBV2
J: .
CDR3: ASSDGRGGSYNEQY

size: few
D: TRBD1
V: TRBV2
J: TRBJ2-7
CDR3: ASSENGPLAWTGPYEQY

size: few
D: .
V: TRBV14
J: TRBJ2-7
CDR3: ASSQGVGPYEQY

size: .
D: .
V: TRBV27
J: TRBJ1-1
CDR3: ASSLRSTGPGAF

size: few
D: TRBD1
V: TRBV28
J: TRBJ1-6
CDR3: ASINGGDRHNSPLH

size: .
D: .
V: TRBV5-1
J: TRBJ2-3
CDR3: ASSPRDATDTQY

size: .
D: .
V: TRBV28
J: TRBJ1-4
CDR3: ASSGPGTTNEKLF

size: .
D: TRBD1
V: TRBV7-9
J: TRBJ1-1
CDR3: ASSLRDRFHLEAF

size: .
D: TRBD1
V: TRBV3-1
J: TRBJ1-2
CDR3: ASNPGTGSYGYT

size: .
D: TRBD2
V: TRBV12-3/TRBV12-4
J: TRBJ2-3
CDR3: ASSSSGAPTDTQY

size: .
D: .
V: TRBV2
J: TRBJ2-4
CDR3: ASSVRGVNIQY

size: .
D: TRBD1
V: TRBV7-8
J: TRBJ2-3
CDR3: ASSLRQGWDTQY

size: .
D: .
V: TRBV6-1
J: TRBJ2-5
CDR3: ASSEASGGLLETQY

size: .
D: .
V: TRBV7-6
J: TRBJ2-5
CDR3: ASSPWGAKHQETQY

size: .
D: TRBD1
V: TRBV10-3
J: TRBJ2-3
CDR3: AISEPGQGARDTQY

size: .
D: .
V: TRBV27
J: TRBJ2-7
CDR3: ASSPSPELGYEQY

size: .
D: .
V: TRBV27
J: TRBJ2-7
CDR3: AGSGLGQSYEQY

size: .
D: .
V: TRBV6-2/TRBV6-3
J: TRBJ2-4
CDR3: ASSGQLSGFKNIQY

size: .
D: TRBD1
V: TRBV7-9
J: TRBJ1-5
CDR3: ASGQGVNQPQH

size: few
D: .
V: TRBV12-3/TRBV12-4
J: TRBJ2-3
CDR3: ASRSGQTSTDTQY

size: few
D: TRBD1
V: TRBV27
J: TRBJ1-5
CDR3: ASRSGTGDNQPQH

size: few
D: .
V: TRBV20-1
J: TRBJ2-3
CDR3: SARTTSSTDTQY

size: many
D: .
V: TRBV18
J: TRBJ2-7
CDR3: ASSSQEGFYEQY

size: .
D: .
V: TRBV25-1
J: TRBJ1-1
CDR3: ASGTLQGRNTEAF

size: .
D: TRBD2
V: TRBV11-3
J: TRBJ2-3
CDR3: ASSLEGLAGTQY

size: few
D: .
V: TRBV12-3/TRBV12-4
J: TRBJ2-1
CDR3: ASSLLDYEQF

size: many
D: .
V: TRBV5-1
J: TRBJ2-5
CDR3: ASSLEFQETQY

size: .
D: .
V: TRBV20-1
J: TRBJ1-6
CDR3: STLEGSSYNSPLH

size: .
D: .
V: TRBV12-3/TRBV12-4
J: TRBJ1-3
CDR3: ASSPHRRSGNTIY

size: .
D: .
V: TRBV12-3/TRBV12-4
J: TRBJ1-1
CDR3: ASSPSGPNAEAF

size: .
D: TRBD2
V: TRBV7-2
J: .
CDR3: ASSFTGTSYNEQY

size: .
D: TRBD1
V: TRBV28
J: TRBJ1-2
CDR3: ATLRQGRYGYT

size: .
D: .
V: TRBV4-2
J: TRBJ2-5
CDR3: ASSQDRRAQETQY

size: .
D: TRBD1
V: TRBV5-5
J: TRBJ1-6
CDR3: ASSLRTGALNSPLH

size: few
D: .
V: TRBV20-1
J: TRBJ2-4
CDR3: SAYGLGNIQY

size: few
D: .
V: TRBV3-1
J: TRBJ2-7
CDR3: ASSQVGTRYEQY

size: .
D: .
V: TRBV4-2
J: TRBJ1-1
CDR3: ASSQVSFGLMNTEAF

size: .
D: .
V: TRBV5-1
J: .
CDR3: ARSFGQTSYEQY

size: .
D: TRBD1
V: TRBV15
J: TRBJ2-3
CDR3: ATSRDWDRSTDTQY

size: .
D: TRBD1
V: TRBV11-1
J: TRBJ2-3
CDR3: ASSEDRATLSTDTHY

size: few
D: .
V: TRBV29-1
J: TRBJ1-1
CDR3: SVVTRNTEAF

size: many
D: TRBD1
V: TRBV29-1
J: TRBJ2-4
CDR3: SVRGTGKNIQY

size: once
D: TRBD2
V: TRBV7-2
J: TRBJ2-3
CDR3: ASSFLLAGGTDTQY

size: .
D: .
V: TRBV27
J: TRBJ1-6
CDR3: ASSLFPSSYNSPLH

size: .
D: .
V: TRBV9
J: TRBJ2-3
CDR3: ASSVGKEADTQY

size: .
D: .
V: TRBV28
J: TRBJ2-2
CDR3: ASSFRVPGELF

size: .
D: .
V: TRBV9
J: TRBJ1-1
CDR3: ASSARQYTEAF

size: .
D: TRBD2
V: TRBV11-1
J: TRBJ2-1
CDR3: ASSEGTRAKSGDEQF

size: few
D: .
V: TRBV11-3
J: TRBJ2-1
CDR3: ASSLGVIGEWNNEQF

size: few
D: .
V: TRBV28
J: TRBJ2-7
CDR3: ASSFGVSTYEQY

size: few
D: TRBD1
V: TRBV12-3/TRBV12-4
J: TRBJ2-1
CDR3: ASRTGGSVVEQF